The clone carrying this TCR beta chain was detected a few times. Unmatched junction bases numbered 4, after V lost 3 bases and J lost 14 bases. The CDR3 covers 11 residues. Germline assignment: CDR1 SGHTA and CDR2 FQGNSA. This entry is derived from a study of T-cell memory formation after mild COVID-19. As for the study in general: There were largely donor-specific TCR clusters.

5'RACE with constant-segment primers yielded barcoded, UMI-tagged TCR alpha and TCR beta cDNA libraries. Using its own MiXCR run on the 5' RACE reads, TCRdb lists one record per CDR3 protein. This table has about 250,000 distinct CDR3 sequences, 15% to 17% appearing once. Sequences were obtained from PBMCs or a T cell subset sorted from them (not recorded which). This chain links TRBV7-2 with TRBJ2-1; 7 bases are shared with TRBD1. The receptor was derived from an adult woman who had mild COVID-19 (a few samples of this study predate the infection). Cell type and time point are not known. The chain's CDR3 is CASSLLTGKFF. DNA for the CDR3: TGTGCCAGCAGCTTGCTGACAGGGAAGTTCTTC. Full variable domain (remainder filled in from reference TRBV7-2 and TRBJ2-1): GAGVSQSPSNKVTEKGKDVELRCDPISGHTALYWYRQSLGQGLEFLIYFQGNSAPDKSGLPSDRFSAERTGGSVSTLTIQRTQQEDSAVYLCASSLLTGKFFGPGTRLTVL.